This T cell receptor (beta chain) is from a study of tissue T cells after allogeneic stem cell transplantation. Study as a whole: Samples with visible lymphocytes on H&E were prioritized for sequencing. Study conclusions and caveats: Shared clones across patients were few; motif clustering revealed tissue-specific shared signatures. Some tissue clones might be persisting host cells; their alloreactivity or antigen specificity was not determined.

Retrospectively chosen non-transplant comparators had other cancers and at least five gastrointestinal samples, without known gastrointestinal disease. Worth noting for this clone: Its antigen is not known.

The assay was immunoSEQ multiplex PCR, and TCRdb's table has in-frame clones only and misses some. The repertoire holds about 3,300 clones, with around 64% as singletons. V dropped 4 bases and J dropped 8 bases, with 17 bases sitting between them. The CDR3 totals 14 residues. This material consisted of tissue from the right colon, taken at autopsy. The receptor comes from a male donor older than 55 with lung cancer. The V gene is TRBV23-1, the J gene TRBJ1-2; D call uncertain. TRBV23-1 is treated as an ORF (open reading frame) with a function not yet certain. The CDR3 sequence is CASSLQDASGGYTF. The DNA of the CDR3 is TGCGCCAGCAGTCTCCAAGATGCATCTGGAGGCTACACCTTC.